The T cell receptor beta chain under discussion was sequenced for a study of blood T cell repertoires in COVID-19. In the study overall: T cells, B-cell-depleted T cells, or PBMCs supplied cDNA or gDNA.

The germline CDR1 and CDR2 sequences are LGHDT and YNNKEL (reference sequence). The CDR3 runs to 14 residues. V lost 4 bases and J lost 9; bases outside the gene matches: 10. Original processing methods: Counts of nucleated cells, estimated from reference gene primer amplification, were obtained. Clones were read by immunoSEQ multiplex PCR, and TCRdb kept only the in-frame ones, dropping some. V, J and clone size are taken as reported in that table, and D and trimming were inferred from the DNA itself. The sample contains about 190,000 clones, over 75% of which appear only once. Sequencing was done on a sample of peripheral blood. The sequence derives from a woman aged 50 to 65 with acute or convalescent COVID-19. The chain recombines TRBV3-1 (or the pseudogene TRBV3-2) with TRBJ2-3; 7 bases are a match to TRBD2. DNA for the CDR3: TGTGCCAGCAGCCCGCCCGGGGACTACGGGACGCAGTATTTT. Protein product: CASSPPGDYGTQYF.